These 28 T cell receptor beta chains were all obtained from the same sample, sequenced in a study of T cells in Graves' hyperthyroidism and ophthalmopathy (dated by TCRdb to about 2019). Receptor amplification or capture employed multiplex PCR. The sample was run on an Illumina HiSeq 2000. Amplification of TCR beta CDR3 regions was carried out from RNA transcripts. For the first round of RT-PCR on the TCR CDR3, the HTBI primer set was used together with the Qiagen OneStep RT-PCR kit. TCRdb redid the processing of the public reads, applying fastp at Q25 and MiXCR, and retained in-frame beta chains. Merged by CDR3 protein, the rows form single entries marked with the most common genes and DNA. The sample contains hundreds of thousands of distinct CDR3 sequences, roughly 22% of them found a single time. The leading ten clones occupy 49% of the sample. Input material: blood. The receptors stem from a woman in her 70s with Graves' ophthalmopathy.

The table lists this clonotype with many counts. The chain links TRBV28 to TRBJ1-1; perhaps TRBD1 as D (5 bases). The CDR3 extends over 13 amino acids. Trimming stripped 6 bases from V and 4 bases from J, with 12 bases between. The germline CDR1 and CDR2 sequences are MDHEN and SYDVKM. The CDR3 coding sequence is TGTGCCAGCAGCGCCCCAGGGCCCACTGAAGCTTTCTTT. Protein: CASSAPGPTEAFF.

This clonotype was observed a handful of times. The genes are TRBV6-2 or TRBV6-3 and TRBJ2-2; the D gene is possibly TRBD2 (7 bases). The length of the CDR3 is 15 residues. CDR1 and CDR2 from the germline V gene are MNHEY and SVGEGT. The V end lost 5 bases, the J end lost 3 bases, and 13 bases lay between the germline ends. CDR3 DNA sequence: TGTGCCAGCAGTCCGAGGGGGGGGGACACCGGGGAGCTGTTTTTT. Protein product: CASSPRGGDTGELFF.

This clonotype was seen ten or more times. The chain uses TRBV12-3 or TRBV12-4 and TRBJ2-7, with a tentative D call TRBD1 (5 bases). With 1 base removed from V and 6 bases from J, the gap between germline ends came to 10 bases. The length of the CDR3 is 13 residues. The CDR3 region is CASSLEGQAEQYF. In DNA, the CDR3 is TGTGCCAGCAGTTTAGAGGGGCAAGCCGAGCAGTACTTC.

The rearrangement joins TRBV12-3 or TRBV12-4 to TRBJ2-2, with 11 nucleotides matching TRBD2. The CDR3 has 16 amino acids. V gave up 8 bases and J gave up 4 bases; unmatched junction bases: 9. The CDR3 loop is CASSRTSGLATGELFF. In DNA form, the CDR3 reads TGTGCCAGCTCTCGGACTAGCGGGCTGGCCACCGGGGAGCTGTTTTTT.

The chain uses TRBV19 and TRBJ2-4, with 9 bases lining up with TRBD1. Trimming removed 3 bases from V and 0 bases from J; junction bases left unmatched: 6. The CDR3 is 17 amino acids. Germline V lookup: CDR1 LNHDA, CDR2 SQIVND (reference sequence). CDR3 in amino acids: CASSMITGGLAKNIQYF. CDR3 nucleotide sequence: TGTGCCAGTAGTATGATAACAGGGGGCCTAGCCAAAAACATTCAGTACTTC.

The J gene is TRBJ2-7, the V gene TRBV27, with D possibly being TRBD2 (6 bases). This CDR3 is 11 amino acids long. CDR1 is MNHEY, CDR2 SMNVEV, per germline (reference sequence). The germline V and J ends were trimmed by 8 bases and 7 bases, with 12 bases remaining between them. CDR3 nucleotides: TGTGCCAGCCGACGTCGGGGGGAGCAGTACTTC. This sequence encodes CASRRRGEQYF.

CDR3 amino acids: CASSLEGVSKNIQYF. CDR3 coding DNA: TGTGCCAGCAGCTTGGAGGGTGTATCCAAAAACATTCAGTACTTC. V gene TRBV27 combines with J gene TRBJ2-4, with D maybe TRBD2 (6 bases). V gave up 6 bases and J gave up 2 bases, with 14 bases separating them. The CDR3 runs to 15 residues. The germline V gene encodes CDR1 MNHEY and CDR2 SMNVEV (reference sequence).

This clonotype was seen at least ten times. The rearrangement links TRBV9 to TRBJ2-7; 11 nucleotides agree with TRBD1. J was trimmed by 1 base and V by 4 bases; bases with no gene match: 7. The CDR3 has 16 amino acids. Germline V gene lookup returns CDR1 SGDLS and CDR2 YYNGEE. This CDR3 is CASSYGQGANSYEQYF. CDR3 DNA: TGTGCCAGCAGCTACGGACAGGGGGCGAATTCCTACGAGCAGTACTTC.

This clonotype showed up many times. This chain uses TRBV6-2 or TRBV6-3 with TRBJ2-7; the match to TRBD2 covers 11 bases. The CDR3 consists of 15 residues. From germline, CDR1 is MNHEY and CDR2 SVGEGT. V shed 7 bases and J 6 bases; nucleotides not matched to a gene: 11. CDR3 protein: CASNPTSGGRSEQYF. The CDR3 coding sequence is TGTGCCAGCAATCCCACTAGCGGGGGACGGAGCGAGCAGTACTTC.

The genes are TRBV6-2 or TRBV6-3 and TRBJ1-1; D is perhaps TRBD1 (5 bases). V gave up 6 bases and J gave up 4 bases, with 18 bases separating them. Germline CDR1 is MNHEY and CDR2 is SVGEGT. CDR3 length equals 15 residues. The DNA for the CDR3 is TGTGCCAGCAGCATCCCCGGACACGGGGGCACTGAAGCTTTCTTT. Amino acids: CASSIPGHGGTEAFF.

This clonotype was seen a handful of times. The chain employs TRBV30 and TRBJ2-1; TRBD2 aligns across 9 bases. This CDR3 region has 15 residues. The germline V gene has CDR1 GTSNPN and CDR2 SVGIG (reference sequence). J was trimmed by 3 bases and V by 2 bases; bases with no gene match: 5. CDR3: CAWSWASGIYNEQFF. The CDR3 bases are TGTGCCTGGAGTTGGGCTAGCGGGATCTACAATGAGCAGTTCTTC. The entire variable domain, with the rest obtained from reference TRBV30 and TRBJ2-1, is as follows: SQTIHQWPATLVQPVGSPLSLECTVEGTSNPNLYWYRQAAGRGLQLLFYSVGIGQISSEVPQNLSASRPQDRQFILSSKKLLLSDSGFYLCAWSWASGIYNEQFFGPGTRLTVL.

This clonotype was observed a few times. The chain couples TRBV12-3 or TRBV12-4 to TRBJ2-1, with TRBD2 matching over 7 bases. The CDR3 is 15 amino acids. J lost 10 bases, V lost 3 bases, and 12 bases had no gene match. The CDR3 DNA follows: TGTGCCAGCAGTTTCCGGGAGGTGGGATCAAGAGAGCAGTTCTTC. Translated: CASSFREVGSREQFF.

V gene TRBV20-1 combines with J gene TRBJ2-1; 8 positions agree with TRBD2. Germline CDR1 and CDR2: DFQATT and SNEGSKA (reference sequence). The J segment lost 4 bases and the V segment lost 2 bases, leaving 7 bases of the junction unmatched. The CDR3 is 15 residues long. Here the CDR3 reads CSARLTSATYNEQFF. The CDR3, as DNA: TGCAGTGCTAGACTGACTAGCGCGACATACAATGAGCAGTTCTTC.

The rearrangement joins TRBV4-1 to TRBJ2-5, with TRBD1 identical over 9 bases. The trim removed 1 base at V and 4 bases at J, leaving 4 bases unmatched. The CDR3 has 15 residues. The germline CDR1 and CDR2 sequences are MGHRA and YSYEKL. The CDR3 DNA reads as TGCGCCAGCAGCCAAGGGGACAGGGACGTAGAGACCCAGTACTTC. Translating it yields CASSQGDRDVETQYF.

This clonotype was seen only once. This chain connects TRBV4-1 to TRBJ2-7; 11 bases agree with TRBD2. Per the germline V gene, CDR1 is MGHRA and CDR2 is YSYEKL. With 0 bases clipped from V and 2 bases from J, the junction kept 0 bases outside the gene matches. The CDR3 is 15 amino acids. The CDR3 region is CASSQELAGAYEQYF. CDR3 coding DNA: TGCGCCAGCAGCCAAGAACTAGCGGGGGCCTACGAGCAGTACTTC.

This clonotype was seen repeatedly, ten times or more. CDR3 protein: CASSADPRAYEQYF. The CDR3 bases are TGTGCCAGCAGTGCGGATCCCCGGGCCTACGAGCAGTACTTC. This chain uses TRBV6-1 with TRBJ2-7; D gene unclear. V shed 4 bases and J shed 2 bases, with 12 bases lying between them. The CDR3 sequence is 14 residues long. CDR1 is MNHNS, CDR2 SASEGT, per germline.

This clonotype was counted at least ten times. CDR3 bases: TGTGCCAGCAGCCCCGGTAGGGGGAACACTGAAGCTTTCTTT. Translated: CASSPGRGNTEAFF. This chain links TRBV7-2 with TRBJ1-1; tentative D call: TRBD1 (5 bases). Germline V lookup: CDR1 SGHTA, CDR2 FQGNSA. The V end lost 5 bases, the J end lost 1 base, and 11 bases lay between the germline ends. The CDR3 is 14 amino acids.

This clonotype has just a few counts. The chain combines TRBV12-3 or TRBV12-4 with TRBJ2-3, with TRBD2 matching 8 bases. The CDR3 consists of 14 residues. J lost 7 bases, V lost 7 bases, and 10 bases had no gene match. The CDR3 DNA is TGTGCCAGCAACAAACTGCGGGAGGAAAATACGCAGTATTTT. This gives the protein CASNKLREENTQYF.

This clonotype was seen a handful of times. The CDR3 spells CASSFRQDYGYTF. CDR3 sequence (DNA): TGTGCCAGCAGTTTCAGACAGGACTATGGCTACACCTTC. The chain carries TRBV6-5 and TRBJ1-2; a weak D match, TRBD1 (6 bases). Germline CDR1 and CDR2: MNHEY and SVGAGI. V was trimmed by 4 bases and J by 3 bases, leaving 9 bases between them. The CDR3 is made up of 13 amino acids.

In this sample, this clonotype turned up a few times. The chain carries TRBV3-1 and TRBJ2-7; 8 bases align to TRBD1. This CDR3 is built from 12 residues. Germline V lookup: CDR1 LGHDT, CDR2 YNNKEL (reference sequence). The J segment lost 3 bases and the V segment lost 7 bases, leaving 2 bases of the junction unmatched. The CDR3 sequence is CASTGTGYEQYF. CDR3 nucleotide sequence: TGTGCCAGCACCGGGACAGGCTACGAGCAGTACTTC.

This clonotype was counted only a few times. The CDR3 loop reads CASSYSRAQGEQYF. DNA of the CDR3: TGTGCCAGCAGTTACTCCCGGGCCCAAGGGGAGCAGTACTTC. The genes are TRBV6-2 or TRBV6-3 and TRBJ2-7; D uncertain. V lost 0 bases and J 7 bases, leaving 13 bases between the germline ends. Per the germline V gene, CDR1 is MNHEY and CDR2 is SVGEGT. CDR3 size: 14 residues.

In its sample, this clonotype was seen a few times. This chain links TRBV19 with TRBJ1-5, with D unresolved. CDR3 size: 15 residues. From germline, CDR1 is LNHDA and CDR2 SQIVND (reference sequence). The germline V and J ends were trimmed by 3 bases and 3 bases, with 12 bases remaining between them. The CDR3 DNA sequence: TGTGCCAGTAGTATTGGGTTCACGCTCAATCAGCCCCAGCATTTT. Its translation is CASSIGFTLNQPQHF.

This clonotype was observed a few times. This sequence joins TRBV9 and TRBJ2-5; D uncertain. The CDR3 is 15 amino acids. Looked up from germline, CDR1 is SGDLS and CDR2 is YYNGEE. The germline V and J ends were trimmed by 3 bases and 1 base, with 13 bases remaining between them. CDR3 protein: CASSASDGIQETQYF. The CDR3 DNA is TGTGCCAGCAGCGCAAGTGACGGAATCCAAGAGACCCAGTACTTC.

This clonotype was picked up many times. J is TRBJ2-5 and V is TRBV29-1; weak D call: TRBD2 (5 bases). The CDR3 has 13 amino acids. Germline values: CDR1 SQVTM, CDR2 ANQGSEA. V lost 4 bases to trimming and J lost 2 bases, with 11 bases between them. CDR3 DNA sequence: TGCAGCGTTGGGGGAGTTTGGCAAGAGACCCAGTACTTC. It codes for CSVGGVWQETQYF.

This clonotype was observed a handful of times. CDR3 protein: CASSLTGGKGYTF. The CDR3 region has the DNA TGTGCCAGCAGCCTTACAGGGGGCAAAGGCTACACCTTC. The chain recombines TRBV9 with TRBJ1-2, with 9 bases lining up with TRBD1. V was pared by 4 bases and J by 8 bases, with 6 bases of the junction left unmatched. The CDR3 extends over 13 amino acids. The germline V gene has CDR1 SGDLS and CDR2 YYNGEE. Supplemented by reference TRBV9 and TRBJ1-2, the full variable domain reads DSGVTQTPKHLITATGQRVTLRCSPRSGDLSVYWYQQSLDQGLQFLIQYYNGEERAKGNILERFSAQQFPDLHSELNLSSLELGDSALYFCASSLTGGKGYTFGSGTRLTVV.

This clonotype was seen a few times. The chain employs TRBV19 and TRBJ1-4; weak D call: TRBD1 (6 bases). The CDR3 is 15 amino acids. V shed 2 bases and J shed 8 bases, with 15 bases lying between them. Germline V gives CDR1 LNHDA, CDR2 SQIVND (reference sequence). CDR3 bases: TGTGCCAGTAGTATACGCCCCTTCGGACAGGAAAAACTGTTTTTT. Translated: CASSIRPFGQEKLFF.

The genes are TRBV6-1 and TRBJ1-4; D remains ambiguous. Germline CDR1 MNHNS, CDR2 SASEGT. V lost 3 bases, J lost 6 bases, and 11 bases lay in between. This CDR3 is 14 amino acids long. CDR3 sequence (DNA): TGTGCCAGCAGTGACGTTGGCACCTATGAAAAACTGTTTTTT. Encoded protein: CASSDVGTYEKLFF.

This clonotype showed up many times. This chain links TRBV28 with TRBJ1-1, with a tentative D call TRBD1 (6 bases). Trimming stripped 7 bases from V and 2 bases from J, with 14 bases between. The germline gives CDR1 MDHEN, CDR2 SYDVKM. The CDR3 contains 14 residues. CDR3 residues: CASKAGGDNTEAFF. The CDR3 DNA is TGTGCCAGCAAAGCGGGGGGCGACAACACTGAAGCTTTCTTT. The variable domain in full, completed from reference TRBV28 and TRBJ1-1, reads DVKVTQSSRYLVKRTGEKVFLECVQDMDHENMFWYRQDPGLGLRLIYFSYDVKMKEKGDIPEGYSVSREKKERFSLILESASTNQTSMYLCASKAGGDNTEAFFGQGTRLTVV.